A single sample gave rise to the 26 T cell receptor beta chains below, sequenced in a study of blood T cell repertoires in COVID-19. Here immunoSEQ multiplex PCR was the method, and the copy in TCRdb shows in-frame clones only, minus some. The repertoire holds 300,000 or so clones, with more than 85% as singletons. The sequencing input was peripheral blood. These TCRs come from a man between 65 and 79 years old with acute or convalescent COVID-19.

This clone appeared a single time. The rearrangement joins TRBV4-2 to TRBJ2-1; 13 nucleotides line up with TRBD2. Germline lookup yields CDR1 LGHNA and CDR2 YNFKEQ. The CDR3 spans 18 residues. V was pared by 4 bases and J by 4 bases, with 10 bases of the junction left unmatched. CDR3 in DNA: TGTGCCAGCAGCCCCAGTCCCGGGACTAGCGGGAATTACAATGAGCAGTTCTTC. Translated: CASSPSPGTSGNYNEQFF.

This clone was seen only once. This chain uses TRBV6-5 with TRBJ2-7; 7 bases line up with TRBD2. There are 13 residues in the CDR3. V trimming: 6 bases; J trimming: 3 bases; junction bases outside the gene matches: 5. Germline loops: CDR1 MNHEY, CDR2 SVGAGI. Here the CDR3 DNA reads TGTGCCAGCAGGGGCCTAGCGGTCTACGAGCAGTACTTC. Its translation is CASRGLAVYEQYF.

This chain uses TRBV13 with TRBJ1-2, with D perhaps TRBD1 (5 bases). CDR3 length: 15 amino acids. Germline V CDR1 and CDR2: PRHDT, FYEKMQ (reference sequence). The ends were cut back, 8 bases at V and 4 bases at J, with 20 bases in the middle. The CDR3 bases are TGTGCCAGCGGTCTAACCACAGGTTGGGGCTATGGCTACACCTTC. Translated: CASGLTTGWGYGYTF.

The chain has TRBV19 and TRBJ2-3, with a weak D call TRBD2 (6 bases). Germline loops: CDR1 LNHDA, CDR2 SQIVND (reference sequence). The CDR3 sequence is 14 residues long. The V end lost 5 bases, the J end lost 1 base, and 10 bases lay between the germline ends. CDR3 bases: TGTGCCAGTAGTGTCGAGCGGGGCACAGATACGCAGTATTTT. Protein sequence: CASSVERGTDTQYF.

This clone occurred a few times. The chain has TRBV28 and TRBJ2-2, with no clear D. This CDR3 has 16 residues. Germline assignment: CDR1 MDHEN and CDR2 SYDVKM. V lost 6 bases, J lost 0 bases, and 14 bases lay in between. This CDR3 reads CASSLKGAPNTGELFF. The CDR3 nucleotides read TGTGCCAGCAGCCTCAAAGGAGCTCCGAACACCGGGGAGCTGTTTTTT.

For this clone: The sample has other DNA sequences that encode this CDR3 too. The chain carries TRBV5-1 and TRBJ1-6, with 9 bases fitting TRBD1. Germline V CDR1 and CDR2: SGHRS, YFSETQ. V shed 5 bases and J 7 bases; nucleotides not matched to a gene: 4. The CDR3 runs 14 residues. The DNA for the CDR3 is TGCGCCAGCAGTTCCGGACAGGGGAATTCACCCCTCCACTTT. It is translated as CASSSGQGNSPLHF.

The chain recombines TRBV12-3 or TRBV12-4 with TRBJ1-2; no clear D gene. The length of the CDR3 is 11 residues. The V gene lost 6 bases and the J gene lost 4 bases, with 6 bases spanning the gap. The CDR3 sequence: CASRHSYGYTF. DNA of the CDR3: TGTGCCAGCAGACACAGCTATGGCTACACCTTC.

The chain is built from TRBV12-3 or TRBV12-4 and TRBJ1-3; D not resolved. V was pared by 2 bases and J by 0 bases, with 2 bases between. CDR3 length: 13 amino acids. The CDR3 DNA follows: TGTGCCAGCAGTTTACACTCTGGAAACACCATATATTTT. It specifies CASSLHSGNTIYF.

This clone came up once. The chain has TRBV6-5 and TRBJ1-1, with D uncertain. The V gene's germline CDR1 is MNHEY and CDR2 SVGAGI. V lost 2 bases, J lost 7 bases, and 14 bases lay in between. The CDR3 runs 14 residues. As DNA, the CDR3 is TGTGCCAGCAGTTACAGAGGGCCCCCCGATGAAGCTTTCTTT. Its translation is CASSYRGPPDEAFF.

V is TRBV4-2 and J is TRBJ1-4; D is undetermined. The CDR3 loop spans 16 amino acids. Germline assignment: CDR1 LGHNA and CDR2 YNFKEQ. Trimming left V 0 bases short and J 8 bases short, with 16 bases between. The CDR3 loop is CASSQDPGSSGEKLFF. The DNA of the CDR3 is TGTGCCAGCAGCCAAGATCCGGGGTCGAGTGGAGAAAAACTGTTTTTT.

The DNA for the CDR3 is TGTGCCAGCAGTCTCCCTGACAGGTGTGAGAGCAATCAGCCCCAGCATTTT. Translating it yields CASSLPDRCESNQPQHF. The V and J genes are TRBV25-1 and TRBJ1-5; tentatively, D is TRBD1 (6 bases). CDR3 length: 17 residues. Germline V gene sequence: CDR1 MGHDK, CDR2 SYGVNS. V was trimmed by 5 bases and J by 1 base, leaving 18 bases between them.

This clone has only a few counts. The rearrangement links TRBV7-8 to TRBJ2-7; D possibly corresponds to TRBD1 (5 bases). V lost 3 bases to trimming and J lost 9 bases, with 18 bases between them. Germline V gene sequence: CDR1 SGHVS, CDR2 FQNEAQ. The CDR3 length is 14 residues. This CDR3 reads CASSLGGAPSRQYF. CDR3 coding DNA: TGTGCCAGCAGCTTGGGTGGGGCACCGTCTAGGCAGTACTTC.

In the case of this clone: The junction shows a germline mismatch at one end, possibly a read error. V and J are TRBV2 and TRBJ2-7; D is perhaps TRBD2 (6 bases). Per germline, CDR1 SNHLY and CDR2 FYNNEI. CDR3 length equals 14 residues. CDR3 region: CGSSEGAGWLEQYF. The CDR3 nucleotides read TGTGGCAGCAGTGAAGGTGCGGGGTGGCTCGAGCAGTACTTC.

This chain links TRBV29-1 with TRBJ2-3; the D gene is possibly TRBD1 (6 bases). This CDR3 is 12 amino acids long. Trimming pared 8 bases from V and 2 bases from J, leaving 11 bases between. Germline lookup yields CDR1 SQVTM and CDR2 ANQGSEA. CDR3 sequence (DNA): TGCAGCATACGACAGGCCACAGATACGCAGTATTTT. Translation gives CSIRQATDTQYF.

The J gene is TRBJ2-1, the V gene TRBV19; 10 nucleotides match TRBD2. From germline, CDR1 is LNHDA and CDR2 SQIVND (reference sequence). J was trimmed by 4 bases and V by 10 bases; bases with no gene match: 10. The CDR3 loop spans 15 amino acids. The CDR3 spells CATTIAGGRYNEQFF. The CDR3 DNA reads as TGTGCCACCACCATAGCGGGAGGACGGTACAATGAGCAGTTCTTC.

The CDR3 spells CASSFFNEKLFF. CDR3 sequence (DNA): TGTGCCAGCAGTTTCTTCAATGAAAAACTGTTTTTT. The gene calls are TRBV12-3 or TRBV12-4 and TRBJ1-4; D remains ambiguous. The CDR3 extends over 12 amino acids. The V end lost 3 bases, the J end lost 5 bases, and 4 bases lay between the germline ends.

This clone was seen a handful of times. The chain uses TRBV7-3 and TRBJ1-1; D not resolved. The CDR3 is 13 amino acids. From germline, CDR1 is SGHTA and CDR2 FQGTGA. Trimming removed 7 bases at V and 5 bases at J, with 14 bases between. In DNA, the CDR3 is TGTGCCAGCAAACCTGGGCCGGGGACTGAAGCTTTCTTT. This sequence encodes CASKPGPGTEAFF.

The chain carries TRBV28 and TRBJ2-2; TRBD1 might be the D (5 bases). Germline lookup yields CDR1 MDHEN and CDR2 SYDVKM. Trimming stripped 5 bases from V and 3 bases from J, with 10 bases between. This CDR3 comprises 14 residues. CDR3 nucleotide sequence: TGTGCCAGCAGTCCCCTCAGGGACACCGGGGAGCTGTTTTTT. Protein product: CASSPLRDTGELFF.

The chain employs TRBV6-5 and TRBJ2-1, with 9 bases aligning to TRBD2. This CDR3 region has 15 residues. V dropped 5 bases and J dropped 2; count of bases not matched to a gene: 4. Germline V CDR1 and CDR2: MNHEY, SVGAGI. CDR3 loop: CASSKAGGPYNEQFF. The CDR3 DNA is TGTGCCAGCAGTAAGGCGGGGGGGCCCTACAATGAGCAGTTCTTC.

The V and J genes are TRBV29-1 and TRBJ2-5; D unclear. In germline, CDR1 is SQVTM, CDR2 ANQGSEA. This CDR3 has 11 amino acids. Deletions cut 7 bases from V and 7 bases from J, with 13 bases between. The CDR3 region is CSAELTPTQYF. Here the CDR3 DNA reads TGCAGCGCCGAACTTACCCCGACCCAGTACTTC.

The V gene is TRBV27, the J gene TRBJ2-2; D might be TRBD2 (5 bases). The CDR3 covers 15 residues. The V end was cut by 3 bases, the J end by 3 bases, with 11 bases between. In germline, CDR1 is MNHEY, CDR2 SMNVEV (reference sequence). The chain's CDR3 is CASSFSLAHTGELFF. The CDR3 DNA sequence: TGTGCCAGCAGTTTTAGCCTAGCCCACACCGGGGAGCTGTTTTTT.

The chain recombines TRBV7-9 with TRBJ2-3, with 14 bases aligning to TRBD2. V lost 4 bases and J lost 3; bases outside the gene matches: 3. Germline lookup yields CDR1 SEHNR and CDR2 FQNEAQ (reference sequence). The CDR3 runs 16 residues. Here the CDR3 DNA reads TGTGCCAGCAGCTCCGGGACTAGCGGGGGAACAGATACGCAGTATTTT. It specifies CASSSGTSGGTDTQYF.

This clone is a singleton in its sample. The chain couples TRBV6-5 to TRBJ2-2, with 10 bases that match TRBD2. The trim removed 3 bases at V and 4 bases at J, leaving 2 bases unmatched. The CDR3 spans 15 residues. From germline, CDR1 is MNHEY and CDR2 SVGAGI. CDR3 loop: CASSYLAGGTGELFF. For the CDR3, the DNA is TGTGCCAGCAGTTATTTAGCGGGAGGCACCGGGGAGCTGTTTTTT.

The gene calls are TRBV30 and TRBJ1-5, with D possibly matching TRBD1 (6 bases). Germline assignment: CDR1 GTSNPN and CDR2 SVGIG (reference sequence). V gave up 1 base and J gave up 1 base, with 8 bases separating them. This CDR3 region has 14 residues. The CDR3 reads CAWSGTVSNQPQHF. The CDR3 DNA sequence: TGTGCCTGGAGTGGGACAGTCAGCAATCAGCCCCAGCATTTT.

V gene TRBV11-2 combines with J gene TRBJ1-1; D might be TRBD1 (5 bases). This CDR3 contains 16 residues. V was trimmed by 1 base and J by 0 bases, leaving 12 bases between them. The germline V gene encodes CDR1 SGHAT and CDR2 FQNNGV. CDR3 residues: CASSLGQGGVNTEAFF. The CDR3 coding sequence is TGTGCCAGCAGCTTAGGGCAGGGAGGGGTGAACACTGAAGCTTTCTTT.

The chain has TRBV19 and TRBJ1-2; 7 bases align to TRBD1. Looked up from germline, CDR1 is LNHDA and CDR2 is SQIVND (reference sequence). The J segment lost 3 bases and the V segment lost 2 bases, leaving 9 bases of the junction unmatched. There are 16 residues in the CDR3. The CDR3 coding sequence is TGTGCCAGTAGTATAACTCCATATACAGGGGACTATGGCTACACCTTC. Protein product: CASSITPYTGDYGYTF.